The subject of this entry is one T cell receptor (beta chain). The target of this receptor is not known. Nothing much larger sits one base from this clone, and base qualities are not available. This record comes from a study of cytomegalovirus exposure and HLA in healthy donors (dated by TCRdb to 2015 to 2018). Regarding the research as a whole: An earlier analysis of several hundred of the donors reported under 300 Gb of sequence data and roughly 120 million unique TCR beta sequences obtained from roughly 170 million T cells. Roughly 300 gigabases of sequencing data and 70 million to 100 million unique TCR sequences were included in an early release covering roughly 700 HLA-typed donors. The genetic ancestry cluster associated with self-reported Caucasian donors included about four fifths of the approximately 430 genotyped donors. The study was designed to test whether signatures of past pathogen exposure could be identified by cataloging public T cell receptors. The study profiled the T cell repertoires of approximately 700 subjects by immunosequencing and related them to cytomegalovirus serostatus. In addition to the first cohort of 666 subjects, a separate validation cohort of 120 different subjects was used. To predict cytomegalovirus infection status, the study brought together high-throughput TCR immunosequencing, statistical association of individual TCRs with disease status, and machine learning. A later analysis re-examined previously published TCR beta repertoires from more than 600 donors and added high-resolution HLA genotyping to investigate patterns of TCR occurrence. Rather than drawing on any new phenotypic data, the later analysis identified candidate immune exposures from TCR beta sequences and the way those sequences occurred across donors. An earlier analysis of more than 450 of the donors used high-throughput TCR beta sequencing to judge whether each TCR beta V gene segment behaved as functional or pseudogenic. Donor age, sex, ethnicity and CMV serostatus were compiled together with the repertoire data. A later genetic analysis took genome-wide SNP genotypes for about 55% of the roughly 670 donors and used that subset as a discovery cohort. All discovery cohort repertoires had been generated using a single sequencing platform. HLA typing covered class I and class II loci at four-digit resolution. Typing coverage varied by locus: about 620-630 donors for A, B, C, DRB1 and DQB1; approximately 500 for DQA1; about 590 for DPA1; roughly 450 for DPB1. Roughly 5 DR-DQ haplotypes were treated as single units for association and clustering because of strong linkage in the cohort. Among approximately 370 genotyped donors of the cohort, an average of about 220,000 unique TCR beta nucleotide sequences was sequenced per donor, of which approximately 19% were non-productive.

Trimming removed 2 bases from V and 1 base from J, leaving 10 bases between the germline ends. The cysteine opens and the phenylalanine closes a CDR3 of 14 amino acids. Only the CDR3 region is kept as DNA, spanning 42 bases read in frame from base 1. CDR1 and CDR2 were assigned from the germline V gene as SGHRS and YFSETQ. The cohort was made up of 666 healthy bone marrow donors. Cohort members were all nominally healthy when sampled, although unrecorded immune exposures were likely present. The donor was CMV seronegative and was included in the group of 352 seronegative cohort members. A peripheral blood sample was provided by each donor, and peripheral blood mononuclear cells were used for TCR beta sequencing. The Qiagen DNeasy Blood Extraction Kit was used to extract genomic DNA from the blood cell samples. What the study reported, not specific to this receptor: While some public TCRs were present in many individuals, most TCR sequences turned up only very rarely across donors. Strong co-occurrence of HLA alleles, especially DR and DQ, made assigning TCR associations to individual alleles difficult. At a false discovery rate of 0.05, a later analysis linked under 20,000 TCR beta sequences to specific HLA alleles. A later analysis found that most CMV-associated TCR beta chains appeared HLA-restricted, with HLA associations seemingly driven largely by CMV exposure. The 87-base-pair reads could not distinguish some IMGT-functional V segments, including TRBV6-2 and TRBV6-3, so those segments were excluded. Compared with equally common non-associated chains, HLA-associated TCR beta chains in a later analysis were more clonally expanded and had lower generation probabilities. Because HLA typing was missing for some donors at each locus, association tests included only the typed subset. Roughly uniform sequencing depth across donors was assumed in presence/absence analyses, although this assumption may not hold. According to a later analysis, TCR association rates differed among HLA loci, with DRB1 alleles showing the most associated TCRs and HLA-C alleles showing the fewest. Broadly in line with IMGT annotations, most TCR beta V segments showed up in productive rearrangements about 87% or about 30% of the time in an earlier analysis of some 590 of the donors. A further reported finding was that TCR beta sequences accurately predicted the HLA-A and HLA-B alleles for most subjects in the first cohort. The classifier was reported to diagnose cytomegalovirus status with high specificity and sensitivity in both the original and validation cohorts. Three of the identified cytomegalovirus-associated TCR beta chains were confirmed in vitro to be specific for cytomegalovirus antigens. A later genetic analysis associated a missense DCLRE1C variant with V-gene and J-gene trimming of TCR beta chains, and an independent cohort replicated the association. About 17 rarely observed V segments, including chromosome 9 orphons, were excluded from the earlier analysis of a few hundred of the donors because counts were too low. Linkage disequilibrium might explain the correlated functional status among segregating V segments, but an unknown experimental factor could not be excluded. The authors suggested that the approach could potentially be generalized to other disease states and immunological phenotypes. A cluster of highly shared sequence variants was judged likely to represent a technical artifact of the sequencing pipeline. CMV serostatus was the only immune exposure information available for the cohort. In a later analysis, several top co-occurrence clusters were reported to appear linked to parvovirus B19, influenza, CMV and Epstein-Barr virus. According to a later genetic analysis, donors in an Asian-associated ancestry cluster had fewer N-insertions in productive TCRs than the approximately 610-donor mean. The study listed over 150 TCR beta chains as associated with cytomegalovirus. In this cohort, only TCR beta chains were sequenced, and detectable features were limited by the absence of alpha or paired-chain data.

Libraries were made using the immunoSEQ multiplex PCR assay. The multiplex PCR relied on a mix of 60 forward primers for TCR Vbeta segments and 13 reverse primers for TCR Jbeta segments. The CDR3 region of rearranged TCR beta genes was amplified from genomic DNA by a multiplex PCR assay. On the Illumina HiSeq System, the amplified TCR beta libraries were sequenced as 87-base-pair reads. Per the source publication's procedure: A later analysis tallied 75 million to 95 million unique TCR beta chains across the 666 repertoires, and approximately 12 million of those chains were shared by two or more donors. Raw reads were error-corrected and collapsed into unique sequences with a nearest-neighbor algorithm that merged closely related sequences to remove PCR and sequencing errors. V, D and J gene segments were assigned by aligning CDR3 sequences to IMGT reference sequences. For a sequence to be retained, a match of at least six nucleotides was required to both a V gene segment and a J gene segment. A rearrangement was called productive if the CDR3 had no stop codons and remained in frame with V and J, and every other rearrangement was called non-productive. CDR3 was defined according to IMGT convention as the region running from the second conserved V-encoded cysteine to the conserved J-encoded phenylalanine. In an earlier analysis of around 600 of the donors, sequences lacking an unambiguous match to a single V gene segment were excluded. An earlier analysis of 500 to 600 of the donors classified V segments as functional when productive rearrangements were above 56.7% and as segregating when the standard deviation between donors was above 5%. A statistical classification framework was built for diagnosing cytomegalovirus status from the catalog of TCR beta chain sequences. In a later analysis, V and J genes were assigned by comparing TCR nucleotide sequences against IMGT/GENE-DB human TR gene sequences. The TCRdist pipeline was used in a later analysis to assign CDR3 sequences and most-parsimonious VDJ recombination scenarios. In a later analysis, every TCR beta chain was defined by the combination of its CDR3 amino acid sequence and its V-gene family, and reads without a unique V-gene family were dropped. To address suspected cross-contamination and a sequencing artifact, a later analysis removed a few hundred highly shared, low-generation-probability nucleotide sequences. A later analysis calculated a clonal expansion index for each public chain from normalized within-repertoire ranks of inferred template counts. In a later analysis, generation probabilities were computed with a VDJ recombination model fitted to out-of-frame rearrangements, and the resulting probabilities were checked against IGoR. In a later analysis, TCR-TCR, TCR-HLA and TCR-CMV co-occurrence was scored with hypergeometric tests, and a repertoire-size bias correction was applied to TCR pairs. In a later analysis, false discovery rates were estimated by permuting HLA or CMV assignments 20 times. In a later analysis, co-occurring TCRs were grouped with DBSCAN, and TCRdist sequence similarity was added when clustering was performed within HLA-allele-positive subsets. Repertoires with fewer than 30,000 or more than 120,000 public chains were left out of co-occurrence clustering, as were about five repertoires with anomalous nucleotide sharing. Entries here come from immuneACCESS through TCRdb and include only in-frame sequences with V and J called. Some clones fail to appear in such tables; in the studies checked, an unresolved V gene covers under half of the shortfall, and the cause of the remainder is unknown. V, J and clone size are taken as reported in that table, and D and trimming were inferred from the DNA itself. Counted in this sample were under 200,000 clones; approximately 80% of them appeared once. Of the sample, 1.3% is held by the ten largest clones.

Source material: PBMCs. The sequence was obtained from a woman in her 50s in good health and CMV-seronegative. This receptor chain uses TRBV5-1 and TRBJ2-7; the D gene cannot be named for sure. CDR3 reads: CASSFADGSYEQYF. The nucleotides are TGCGCCAGCAGCTTTGCCGACGGGTCCTACGAGCAGTACTTC.